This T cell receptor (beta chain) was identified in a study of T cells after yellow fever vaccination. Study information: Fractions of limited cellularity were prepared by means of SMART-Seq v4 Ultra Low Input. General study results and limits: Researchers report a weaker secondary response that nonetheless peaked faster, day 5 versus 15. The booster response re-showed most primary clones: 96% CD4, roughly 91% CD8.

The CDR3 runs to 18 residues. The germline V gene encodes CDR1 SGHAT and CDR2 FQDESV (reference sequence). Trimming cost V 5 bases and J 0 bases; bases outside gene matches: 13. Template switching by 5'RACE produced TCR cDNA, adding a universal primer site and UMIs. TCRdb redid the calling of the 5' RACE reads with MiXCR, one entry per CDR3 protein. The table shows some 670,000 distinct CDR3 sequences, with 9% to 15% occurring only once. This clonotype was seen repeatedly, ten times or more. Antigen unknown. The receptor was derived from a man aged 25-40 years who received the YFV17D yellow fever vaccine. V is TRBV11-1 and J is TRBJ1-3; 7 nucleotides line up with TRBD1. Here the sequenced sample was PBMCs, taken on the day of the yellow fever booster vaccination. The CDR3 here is CASSPGTVRWGSGNTIYF. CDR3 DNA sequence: TGTGCCAGCAGCCCCGGGACAGTTCGTTGGGGCTCTGGAAACACCATATATTTT.